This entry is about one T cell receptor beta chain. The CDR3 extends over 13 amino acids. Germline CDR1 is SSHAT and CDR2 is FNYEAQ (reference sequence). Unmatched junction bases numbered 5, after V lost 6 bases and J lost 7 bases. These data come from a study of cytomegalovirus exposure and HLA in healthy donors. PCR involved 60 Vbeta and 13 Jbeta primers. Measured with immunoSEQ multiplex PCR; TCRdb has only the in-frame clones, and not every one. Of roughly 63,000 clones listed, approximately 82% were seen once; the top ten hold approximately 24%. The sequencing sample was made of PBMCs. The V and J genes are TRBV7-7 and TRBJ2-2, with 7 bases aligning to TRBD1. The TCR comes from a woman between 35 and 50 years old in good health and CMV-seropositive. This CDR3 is CASRPQGIGELFF. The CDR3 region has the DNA TGTGCCAGCAGACCACAGGGGATCGGGGAGCTGTTTTTT.